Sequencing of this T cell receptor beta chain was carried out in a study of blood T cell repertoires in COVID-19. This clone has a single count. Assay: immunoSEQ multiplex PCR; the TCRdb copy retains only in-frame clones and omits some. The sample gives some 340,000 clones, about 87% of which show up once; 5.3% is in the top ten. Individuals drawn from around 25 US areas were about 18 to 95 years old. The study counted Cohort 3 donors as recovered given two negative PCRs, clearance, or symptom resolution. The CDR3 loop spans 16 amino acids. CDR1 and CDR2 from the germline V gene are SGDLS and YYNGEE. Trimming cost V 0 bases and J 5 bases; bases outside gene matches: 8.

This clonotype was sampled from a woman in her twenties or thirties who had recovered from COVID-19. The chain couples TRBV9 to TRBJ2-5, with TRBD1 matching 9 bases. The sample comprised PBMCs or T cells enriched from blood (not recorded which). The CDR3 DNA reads TGTGCCAGCAGCGTAGTTGGGACAGGGAGCGGTGAGACCCAGTACTTC. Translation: CASSVVGTGSGETQYF.